Listed here is a single T cell receptor beta chain. CDR1 and CDR2 from the germline V gene are DFQATT and SNEGSKA (reference sequence). The V gene lost 5 bases and the J gene lost 8 bases, with 16 bases spanning the gap. This CDR3 is 13 amino acids long. These data belong to a study of T-cell memory formation after mild COVID-19. TCRdb ran MiXCR on the 5' RACE reads and lists one entry per CDR3 protein. The sample holds some 120,000 distinct CDR3 sequences, about 16% seen once. V and J are TRBV20-1 and TRBJ2-1; tentatively, D is TRBD2 (6 bases). The sequence was obtained from an adult woman who had mild COVID-19 (a few samples of this study predate the infection). Cell type and time point are not known. The specimen sequenced was PBMCs or a T cell subset sorted from them (not recorded which). The CDR3 region is CSAYLWGGDEQFF. The CDR3 nucleotides read TGCAGTGCTTACCTATGGGGAGGCGATGAGCAGTTCTTC.